Sequencing of this TCR beta chain was carried out in a study of blood T cell repertoires in COVID-19. Background on the study: Some COVID-19 samples were acute and others convalescent; all came from the United States, Italy and Spain. Sample material is recorded as cDNA or gDNA derived from T cells, B-cell-depleted T cells, or PBMCs.

Original data processing: It was from reference gene primer amplification that nucleated cell counts were estimated. Produced via immunoSEQ multiplex PCR; TCRdb's table is partial and in-frame only. Clone size and V and J calls were adopted from that table, with D and trimming inferred from the DNA. The data hold about 320,000 clones, with approximately 88% observed a single time. Those enrolled in Seattle joined during active infection and were followed longitudinally afterward. The TCR was taken from a woman aged 25-40 years with COVID-19, enrolled during active disease. The sequencing sample was made of peripheral blood.

The CDR3 bases are TGTGCCAGCGGACGCACAGGGGGATTCCAAGAGACCCAGTACTTC. It codes for CASGRTGGFQETQYF. The rearrangement uses TRBV7-2 and TRBJ2-5; TRBD1 matches 8 bases. V dropped 8 bases and J dropped 1; count of bases not matched to a gene: 9. Germline V lookup: CDR1 SGHTA, CDR2 FQGNSA. The CDR3 extends over 15 amino acids.